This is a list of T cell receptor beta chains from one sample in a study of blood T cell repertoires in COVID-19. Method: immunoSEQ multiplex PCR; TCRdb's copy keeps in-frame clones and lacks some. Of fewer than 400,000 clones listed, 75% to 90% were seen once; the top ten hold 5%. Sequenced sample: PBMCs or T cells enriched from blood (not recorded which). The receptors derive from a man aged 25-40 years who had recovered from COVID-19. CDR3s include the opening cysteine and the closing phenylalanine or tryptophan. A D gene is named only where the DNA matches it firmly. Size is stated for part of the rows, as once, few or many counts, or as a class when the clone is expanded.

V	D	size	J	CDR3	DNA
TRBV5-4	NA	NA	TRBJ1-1	CASSLAGVTTMNTEAFF	TGTGCCAGCAGCTTGGCCGGAGTCACTACCATGAACACTGAAGCTTTCTTT
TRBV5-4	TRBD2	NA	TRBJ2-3	CASSSRTSGITDTQYF	TGTGCCAGCAGCTCCAGGACTAGCGGCATTACAGATACGCAGTATTTT
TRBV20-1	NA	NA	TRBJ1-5	CSATGDQPQHF	TGCAGTGCCACCGGGGATCAGCCCCAGCATTTT
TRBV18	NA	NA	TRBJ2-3	CASSPRVQDTQYF	TGTGCCAGCTCACCAAGAGTTCAAGATACGCAGTATTTT
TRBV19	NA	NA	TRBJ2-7	CASSTTRDNYEQYF	TGTGCCAGTAGTACGACACGGGACAACTACGAGCAGTACTTC
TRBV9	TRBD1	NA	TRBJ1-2	CASSAGTGGEYGYTF	TGTGCCAGCAGCGCGGGGACAGGGGGTGAATATGGCTACACCTTC
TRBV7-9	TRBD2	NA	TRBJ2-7	CASSPIGLAAREQYF	TGTGCCAGCAGCCCAATCGGACTAGCGGCGCGAGAGCAGTACTTC
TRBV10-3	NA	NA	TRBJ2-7	CAISERQGGQYF	TGTGCCATCAGTGAGCGACAGGGAGGGCAGTACTTC
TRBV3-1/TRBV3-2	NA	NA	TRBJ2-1	CASSQGTASYNEQFF	TGTGCCAGCAGCCAAGGGACAGCCTCCTACAATGAGCAGTTCTTC
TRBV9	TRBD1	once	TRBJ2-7	CASSGETGTGLDEQYF	TGTGCCAGCAGCGGGGAGACCGGGACAGGGTTGGATGAGCAGTACTTC
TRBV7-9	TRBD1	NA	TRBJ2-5	CASSSGQGKETQYF	TGTGCCAGCAGCTCAGGACAGGGTAAAGAGACCCAGTACTTC
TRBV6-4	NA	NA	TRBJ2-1	CASSKAGYNEQFF	TGTGCCAGCTCGAAAGCGGGCTACAATGAGCAGTTCTTC
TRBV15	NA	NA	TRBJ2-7	CATSSTPEGGHEQYF	TGTGCCACCAGCAGCACCCCCGAGGGAGGCCACGAGCAGTACTTC
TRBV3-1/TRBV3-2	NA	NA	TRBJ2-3	CASSQDRRDTQYF	TGTGCCAGCAGCCAAGATCGGAGAGATACGCAGTATTTT
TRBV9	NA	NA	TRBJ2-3	CASSVYTDTQYF	TGTGCCAGCAGCGTCTACACAGATACGCAGTATTTT
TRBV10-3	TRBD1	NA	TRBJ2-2	CAISGYRDRNTGELFF	TGTGCCATCAGTGGGTACCGGGACAGGAACACCGGGGAGCTGTTTTTT
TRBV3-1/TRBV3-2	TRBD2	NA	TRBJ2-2	CASSHRAGVAGELFF	TGTGCCAGCAGCCACCGAGCGGGGGTGGCCGGGGAGCTGTTTTTT
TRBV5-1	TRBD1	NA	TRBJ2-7	CASSRGQGAARIHEQYF	TGCGCCAGCAGCCGCGGACAGGGGGCAGCTCGGATCCACGAGCAGTACTTC
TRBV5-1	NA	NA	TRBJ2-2	CASSLMYSQNTGELFF	TGCGCCAGCAGCTTGATGTACAGTCAGAACACCGGGGAGCTGTTTTTT
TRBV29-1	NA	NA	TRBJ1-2	CSVEGSGGYTF	TGCAGCGTTGAAGGGAGTGGAGGCTACACCTTC
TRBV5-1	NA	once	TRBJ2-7	CASSLAGVSYEQYF	TGCGCCAGCAGCTTGGCAGGGGTATCCTACGAGCAGTACTTC
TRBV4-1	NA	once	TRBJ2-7	CASSQGQGSTYEQYF	TGCGCCAGCAGCCAAGGGCAGGGGTCCACCTACGAGCAGTACTTC
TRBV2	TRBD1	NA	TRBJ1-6	CASSGDRGIGSPLHF	TGTGCCAGCAGTGGGGACAGGGGTATAGGTTCACCCCTCCACTTT
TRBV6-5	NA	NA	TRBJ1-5	CASVPRGAGNQPQHF	TGTGCCAGCGTCCCCCGGGGGGCTGGCAATCAGCCCCAGCATTTT
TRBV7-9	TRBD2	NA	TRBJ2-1	CASSSTSGAYNEQFF	TGTGCCAGCAGCTCGACTAGCGGGGCCTACAATGAGCAGTTCTTC
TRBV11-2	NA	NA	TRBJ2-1	CASSFSSGEQFF	TGTGCCAGCAGCTTCTCGAGCGGGGAGCAGTTCTTC
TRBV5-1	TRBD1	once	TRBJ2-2	CASSFGQGAPGELFF	TGCGCCAGCAGCTTTGGGCAGGGGGCCCCCGGGGAGCTGTTTTTT
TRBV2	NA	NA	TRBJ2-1	CASSGTLTYNEQFF	TGTGCCAGTTCCGGGACTCTTACTTACAATGAGCAGTTCTTC
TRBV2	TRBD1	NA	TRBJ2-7	CASSEGQGVTYEQYF	TGTGCCAGCAGTGAAGGACAGGGCGTTACCTACGAGCAGTACTTC